This TCR beta chain appears in the sequencing data of a study of cytomegalovirus exposure and HLA in healthy donors (dated by TCRdb to between 2016 and 2019). Regarding the study in general: According to an earlier analysis of around 600 of the donors, some 170 million T cells yielded 117 million unique TCR beta sequences and 276 Gb of sequence data. An early release covering over 500 HLA-typed donors comprised about 310 gigabases of sequencing data and around 80 million unique TCR sequences. The genetic ancestry cluster associated with self-reported Caucasian donors included approximately 85% of the 398 genotyped donors. The study aimed to test whether signatures of past pathogen exposure could be identified by cataloging public T cell receptors. Using immunosequencing, the study profiled T cell repertoires from fewer than 850 subjects and related those repertoires to cytomegalovirus serostatus. Besides the first cohort of more than 650 subjects, a separate validation cohort made up of roughly 120 different subjects was used. To predict cytomegalovirus infection status, the study brought together high-throughput TCR immunosequencing, statistical association of individual TCRs with disease status, and machine learning. To study patterns of TCR occurrence, a later analysis re-analyzed previously published TCR beta repertoires from around 660 donors and added high-resolution HLA genotyping. Rather than using new phenotypic data, the later analysis identified candidate immune exposures from TCR beta sequences and from how often those sequences occurred across donors. An earlier analysis of a few hundred of the donors applied high-throughput TCR beta sequencing to assess whether each TCR beta V gene segment acted as functional or pseudogenic. Alongside the repertoire data, information on donor age, sex, ethnicity and CMV serostatus was compiled. A later genetic analysis took genome-wide SNP genotypes for about 55% of the 666 donors and used that subset as a discovery cohort. All discovery cohort repertoires had been generated using a single sequencing platform. HLA typing covered class I and class II loci at four-digit resolution. Typing coverage differed by locus: A, B, C, DRB1 and DQB1 were typed in roughly 620-630 donors, DQA1 in roughly 510, DPA1 in some 610, and DPB1 in just under 480. Because of strong linkage in the cohort, five DR-DQ haplotypes were treated as single units for association and clustering. Among around 400 genotyped donors of the cohort, an average of around 240,000 unique TCR beta nucleotide sequences were sequenced per donor, roughly 20% of them non-productive.

The cohort consisted of hundreds of healthy bone marrow donors. At the time of sampling, every cohort member was nominally healthy, though immune exposures that went unrecorded were likely present. The donor tested CMV seronegative and was one of the 352 seronegative cohort members. A peripheral blood sample was collected from each donor, and TCR beta sequencing was performed on peripheral blood mononuclear cells. Genomic DNA was extracted from the blood cell samples with the Qiagen DNeasy Blood Extraction Kit. The study at large found these results: Because some donors lacked HLA typing at each locus, the association tests relied only on the typed subset. The 87-base-pair reads could not distinguish some IMGT-functional V segments, including TRBV6-2 and TRBV6-3, so those segments were excluded. The earlier analysis of fewer than 750 of the donors excluded roughly 17 rarely observed V segments, including chromosome 9 orphons, because counts were too low. A later analysis found that TCR association rates varied across HLA loci, with DRB1 alleles showing the most associated TCRs and HLA-C alleles the fewest. In a later analysis, some 17,000 TCR beta sequences were associated with specific HLA alleles at a false discovery rate of 0.05. When HLA alleles, especially DR and DQ, strongly co-occurred, TCR associations were difficult to assign to individual alleles. An earlier analysis of some 590 of the donors showed that most TCR beta V segments appeared in productive rearrangements either about 87% or about 30% of the time, which broadly matched IMGT annotations. Most TCR sequences were observed very rarely across donors, whereas some public TCRs were present in many individuals. A further reported finding was that TCR beta sequences accurately predicted the HLA-A and HLA-B alleles for most subjects in the first cohort. Linkage disequilibrium might explain the correlated functional status among segregating V segments, but an unknown experimental factor could not be ruled out. In a later genetic analysis, fewer N-insertions in productive TCRs were reported among donors in an Asian-associated ancestry cluster than the roughly 700-donor mean. According to a later analysis, parvovirus B19, influenza, CMV and Epstein-Barr virus appeared linked to several top co-occurrence clusters. According to the authors, the approach could potentially be generalized to other disease states and immunological phenotypes. A cluster of highly shared sequence variants was judged likely to represent a technical artifact of the sequencing pipeline. According to a later analysis, most CMV-associated TCR beta chains appeared to be HLA-restricted, and the HLA associations seemed to be driven largely by CMV exposure. For the cohort, immune exposure information was limited to CMV serostatus. The classifier was reported to diagnose cytomegalovirus status with high specificity and sensitivity in both the original cohort and the validation cohort. A total of fewer than 200 TCR beta chains were listed by the study as associated with cytomegalovirus. A few of the identified cytomegalovirus-associated TCR beta chains were confirmed in vitro to be specific for cytomegalovirus antigens. A later analysis found that HLA-associated TCR beta chains were more clonally expanded and had lower generation probabilities than equally common non-associated chains. Presence/absence analyses assumed roughly uniform sequencing depth across donors, an assumption that may not hold. In this cohort, only TCR beta chains were sequenced, and detectable features were limited by the absence of alpha or paired-chain data. An association between a missense DCLRE1C variant and V-gene and J-gene trimming of TCR beta chains was found in a later genetic analysis and replicated in an independent cohort.

Turning to this clone: Its antigen target is currently unknown. The record has no base qualities; no much larger clone is one base away.

Taken from the germline V gene, the CDR1 and CDR2 loops are SGHAT and FQNNGV. Measured from the cysteine to the phenylalanine, the CDR3 is 15 residues long. Kept here is only the CDR3 DNA, which spans 45 bases and is read in frame from base 1. V is trimmed back by 6 bases and J by 7 bases, and the junction contains 4 bases that no gene match accounts for. Libraries came from the immunoSEQ multiplex PCR assay. A mixture of 60 forward primers for TCR Vbeta segments and 13 reverse primers for TCR Jbeta segments was used in the multiplex PCR. Amplification of the CDR3 region of rearranged TCR beta genes was performed with a multiplex PCR assay on genomic DNA. On the Illumina HiSeq System, the amplified TCR beta libraries were sequenced as 87-base-pair reads. Per the source publication's procedure: Across the 600 to 700 repertoires, a later analysis counted tens of millions of unique TCR beta chains, 9.5 million to 12 million of which were shared by at least two donors. Raw reads were error-corrected and collapsed into unique sequences with a nearest-neighbor algorithm that merged closely related sequences to remove PCR and sequencing errors. V, D and J gene segments were assigned by aligning CDR3 sequences to IMGT reference sequences. Each retained sequence needed at least a six-nucleotide match to both a V gene segment and a J gene segment. Rearrangements were classified as productive when the CDR3 lacked stop codons and remained in frame with V and J, and all other rearrangements were classified as non-productive. CDR3 was defined by IMGT convention, running from the second conserved V-encoded cysteine to the conserved J-encoded phenylalanine. In an earlier analysis of approximately 590 of the donors, sequences lacking an unambiguous match to a single V gene segment were excluded. An earlier analysis of a few hundred of the donors classified V segments as functional when productive rearrangements were above 56.7% and as segregating when the standard deviation between donors was above 5%. To diagnose cytomegalovirus status from the catalog of TCR beta chain sequences, a statistical classification framework was built. In a later analysis, TCR nucleotide sequences were compared against IMGT/GENE-DB human TR gene sequences so that V and J genes could be assigned. A later analysis assigned CDR3 sequences and most-parsimonious VDJ recombination scenarios with the TCRdist pipeline. A later analysis defined each TCR beta chain by its CDR3 amino acid sequence plus V-gene family, and excluded reads lacking a unique V-gene family. In a later analysis, several hundred highly shared, low-generation-probability nucleotide sequences were removed to address suspected cross-contamination and a sequencing artifact. In a later analysis, a clonal expansion index was calculated for each public chain from normalized within-repertoire ranks of inferred template counts. In a later analysis, generation probabilities were computed using a VDJ recombination model fitted to out-of-frame rearrangements, and the results were checked against IGoR. In a later analysis, hypergeometric tests were used to score TCR-TCR, TCR-HLA and TCR-CMV co-occurrence, with a repertoire-size bias correction applied to TCR pairs. A later analysis estimated false discovery rates by permuting HLA or CMV assignments 20 times. A later analysis grouped co-occurring TCRs with DBSCAN, adding TCRdist sequence similarity when clustering within HLA-allele-positive subsets. Repertoires with fewer than 30,000 or more than 120,000 public chains were left out of co-occurrence clustering, as were about 5 repertoires with anomalous nucleotide sharing. TCRdb obtained this table from immuneACCESS and retained in-frame rearrangements with V and J assigned. These tables miss some clones; where compared with another copy, unresolved V genes account for less than half of the shortfall, and the remainder is unexplained. V and J calls plus clone size are reproduced from that table; the DNA served to infer D and trimming. The sample data list some 30,000 clones, and 35% to 50% of these were observed just once. Just under 2% of the sample lies in the top ten.

Input material: PBMCs. This clonotype originated in a woman between 45 and 65 years old in good health and CMV-seronegative. The rearranged chain carries TRBV11-2 and TRBJ2-2; 14 middle bases align to TRBD2. In nucleotides, the sequence is TGTGCCAGCAGGACGACTAGCGGGGGGGGCGGGGAGCTGTTTTTT. Its protein reads: CASRTTSGGGGELFF.